These 4 T cell receptor beta chains share one sample of origin, sequenced in a study of OX40 agonist ivuxolimab in advanced cancers. Here immunoSEQ multiplex PCR was the method, and the copy in TCRdb shows in-frame clones only, minus some. The sample includes about 89,000 clones, just over 90% of them seen just once. This sample comprised CD4+ or CD8+ T cells sorted from blood, obtained in a trial of the OX40 agonist ivuxolimab. The receptor source for this set is an adult with an advanced solid tumor such as melanoma, head and neck, liver or kidney cancer.

The rearrangement uses TRBV9 and TRBJ2-7; D is perhaps TRBD2 (6 bases). Germline V gene lookup returns CDR1 SGDLS and CDR2 YYNGEE. V was trimmed by 0 bases and J by 6 bases, leaving 16 bases between them. The CDR3 is 15 residues long. The CDR3 sequence is CASSVEGTGPSEQYF. For the CDR3, the DNA is TGTGCCAGCAGCGTAGAAGGGACTGGCCCCAGCGAGCAGTACTTC.

This chain links TRBV5-3 with TRBJ2-1, with D perhaps TRBD1 (5 bases). TRBV5-3 belongs to the ORF category, with a function that is uncertain. The V end was cut by 1 base, the J end by 5 bases, with 25 bases between. The CDR3 is made up of 19 amino acids. The DNA for the CDR3 is TGTGCCAGAAGCTTGAGTGGGAAGTGGGGCCAGGCCGAAGACAATGAGCAGTTCTTC. Its protein is CARSLSGKWGQAEDNEQFF.

The rearrangement links TRBV2 to TRBJ2-2; maybe TRBD2 (6 bases). Trimming pared 7 bases from V and 5 bases from J, leaving 11 bases between. This CDR3 has 13 residues. Germline V gives CDR1 SNHLY, CDR2 FYNNEI. CDR3 sequence: CASNRLETGELFF. In DNA form, the CDR3 reads TGTGCCAGCAATAGACTAGAAACCGGGGAGCTGTTTTTT. Full variable domain (outside the CDR3, taken from reference TRBV2 and TRBJ2-2): EPEVTQTPSHQVTQMGQEVILRCVPISNHLYFYWYRQILGQKVEFLVSFYNNEISEKSEIFDDQFSVERPDGSNFTLKIRSTKLEDSAMYFCASNRLETGELFFGEGSRLTVL.

This clone was observed a handful of times. The chain carries TRBV21-1 and TRBJ1-1. TRBV21-1 is noted as a pseudogene. CDR3 size: 12 residues. The DNA for the CDR3 is TGTGCCAGCAGCTGGATCGACACTGAAGCTTTCTTT. Amino acid sequence: CASSWIDTEAFF.